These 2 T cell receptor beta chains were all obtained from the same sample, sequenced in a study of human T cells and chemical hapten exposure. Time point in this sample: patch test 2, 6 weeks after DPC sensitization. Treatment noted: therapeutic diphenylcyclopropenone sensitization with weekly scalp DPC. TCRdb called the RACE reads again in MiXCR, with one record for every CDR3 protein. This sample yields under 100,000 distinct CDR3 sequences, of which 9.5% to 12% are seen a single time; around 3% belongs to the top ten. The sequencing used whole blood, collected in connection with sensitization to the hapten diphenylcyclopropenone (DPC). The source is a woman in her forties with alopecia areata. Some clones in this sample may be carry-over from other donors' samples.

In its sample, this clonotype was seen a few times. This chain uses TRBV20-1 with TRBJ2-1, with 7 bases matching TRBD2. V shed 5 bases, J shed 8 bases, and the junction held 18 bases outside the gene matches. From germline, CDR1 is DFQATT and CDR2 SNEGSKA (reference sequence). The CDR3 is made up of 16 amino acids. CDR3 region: CSAWGNRDYGSYEQFF. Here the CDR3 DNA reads TGCAGTGCTTGGGGGAACCGGGACTATGGGAGTTATGAGCAGTTCTTC.

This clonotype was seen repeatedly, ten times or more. The CDR3 nucleotides are TGTGCCAGCTCACCCCAGACAGGGAACACTGAAGCTTTCTTT. As protein: CASSPQTGNTEAFF. This rearrangement joins TRBV18 to TRBJ1-1, with TRBD1 as a possible D gene (6 bases). Per germline, CDR1 KGHSH and CDR2 LQKENI. V gave up 3 bases and J gave up 1 base, with 9 bases separating them. The length of the CDR3 is 14 residues.